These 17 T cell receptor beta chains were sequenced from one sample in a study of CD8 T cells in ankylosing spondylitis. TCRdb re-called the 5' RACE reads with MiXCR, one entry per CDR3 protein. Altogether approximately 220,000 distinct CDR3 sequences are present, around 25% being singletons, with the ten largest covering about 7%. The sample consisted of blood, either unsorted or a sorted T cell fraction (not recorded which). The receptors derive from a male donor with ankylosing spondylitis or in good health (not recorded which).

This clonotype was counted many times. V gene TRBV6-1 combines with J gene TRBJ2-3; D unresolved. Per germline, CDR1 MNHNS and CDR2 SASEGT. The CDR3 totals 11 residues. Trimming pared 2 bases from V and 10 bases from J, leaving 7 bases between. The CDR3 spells CASSERDPQYF. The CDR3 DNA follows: TGTGCCAGCAGTGAAAGGGATCCGCAGTATTTT.

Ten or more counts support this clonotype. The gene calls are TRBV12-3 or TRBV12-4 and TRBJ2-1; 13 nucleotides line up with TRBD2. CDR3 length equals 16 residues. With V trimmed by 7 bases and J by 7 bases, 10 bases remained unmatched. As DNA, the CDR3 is TGTGCCAGCACCCGTCGGACTAGCGGGAGTCGGAATGAGCAGTTCTTC. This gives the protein CASTRRTSGSRNEQFF.

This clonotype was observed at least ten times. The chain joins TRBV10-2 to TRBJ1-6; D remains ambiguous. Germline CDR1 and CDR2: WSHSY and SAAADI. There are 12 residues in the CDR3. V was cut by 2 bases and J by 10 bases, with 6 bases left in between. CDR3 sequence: CASSEEWSPLHF. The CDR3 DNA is TGCGCCAGCAGTGAGGAATGGTCACCCCTCCACTTT.

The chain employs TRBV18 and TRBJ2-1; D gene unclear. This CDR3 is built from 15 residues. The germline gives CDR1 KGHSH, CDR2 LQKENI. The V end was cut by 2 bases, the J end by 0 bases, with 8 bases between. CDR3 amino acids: CASSPSWYSYNEQFF. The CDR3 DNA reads TGTGCCAGCTCACCATCCTGGTACTCCTACAATGAGCAGTTCTTC.

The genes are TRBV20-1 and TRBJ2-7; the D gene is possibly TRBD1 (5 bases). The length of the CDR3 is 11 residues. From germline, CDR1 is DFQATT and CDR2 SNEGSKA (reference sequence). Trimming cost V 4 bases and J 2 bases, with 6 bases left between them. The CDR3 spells CSATGTYEQYF. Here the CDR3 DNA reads TGCAGTGCTACAGGGACCTACGAGCAGTACTTC.

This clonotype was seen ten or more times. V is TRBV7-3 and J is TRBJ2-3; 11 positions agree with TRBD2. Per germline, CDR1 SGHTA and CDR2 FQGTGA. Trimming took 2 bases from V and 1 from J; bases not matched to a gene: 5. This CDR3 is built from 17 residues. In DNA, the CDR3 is TGTGCCAGCAGCTTATGGCTAGCGGGAGGTCGCACAGATACGCAGTATTTT. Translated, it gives CASSLWLAGGRTDTQYF.

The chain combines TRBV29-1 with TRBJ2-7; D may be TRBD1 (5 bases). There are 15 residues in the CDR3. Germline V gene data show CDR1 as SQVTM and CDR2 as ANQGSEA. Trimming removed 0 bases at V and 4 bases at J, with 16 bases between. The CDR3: CSVEDGQGRQYEQYF. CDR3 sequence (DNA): TGCAGCGTTGAAGATGGTCAGGGTCGACAATACGAGCAGTACTTC.

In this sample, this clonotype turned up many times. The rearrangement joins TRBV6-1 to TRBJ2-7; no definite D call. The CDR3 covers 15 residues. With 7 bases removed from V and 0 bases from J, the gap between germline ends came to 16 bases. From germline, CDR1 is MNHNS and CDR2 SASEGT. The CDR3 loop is CASMPMGWLSYEQYF. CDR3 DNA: TGTGCCAGCATGCCGATGGGGTGGCTCTCCTACGAGCAGTACTTC.

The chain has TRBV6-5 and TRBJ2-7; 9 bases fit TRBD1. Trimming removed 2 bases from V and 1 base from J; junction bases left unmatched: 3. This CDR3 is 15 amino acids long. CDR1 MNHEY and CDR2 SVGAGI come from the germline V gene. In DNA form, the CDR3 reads TGTGCCAGCAGTTACGCCGGGACAGGGTCCTACGAGCAGTACTTC. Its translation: CASSYAGTGSYEQYF.

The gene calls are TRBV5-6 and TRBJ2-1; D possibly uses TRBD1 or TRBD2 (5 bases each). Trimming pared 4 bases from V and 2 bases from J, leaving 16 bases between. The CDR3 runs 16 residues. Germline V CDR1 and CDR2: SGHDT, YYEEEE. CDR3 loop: CASSQGIGAPYNEQFF. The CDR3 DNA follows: TGTGCCAGCAGCCAAGGTATCGGGGCTCCCTACAATGAGCAGTTCTTC.

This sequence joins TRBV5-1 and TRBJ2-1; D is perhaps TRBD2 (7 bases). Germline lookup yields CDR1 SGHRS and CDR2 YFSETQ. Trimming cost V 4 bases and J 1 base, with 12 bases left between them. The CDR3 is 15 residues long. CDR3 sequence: CASSRGGDSYNEQFF. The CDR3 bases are TGCGCCAGCAGCAGGGGGGGGGATTCCTACAATGAGCAGTTCTTC.

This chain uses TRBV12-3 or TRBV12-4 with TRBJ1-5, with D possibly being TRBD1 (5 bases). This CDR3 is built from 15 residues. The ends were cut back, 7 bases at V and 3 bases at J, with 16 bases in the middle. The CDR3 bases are TGTGCCAGCACCTTAGGGCGGGACCTCAATCAGCCCCAGCATTTT. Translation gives CASTLGRDLNQPQHF.

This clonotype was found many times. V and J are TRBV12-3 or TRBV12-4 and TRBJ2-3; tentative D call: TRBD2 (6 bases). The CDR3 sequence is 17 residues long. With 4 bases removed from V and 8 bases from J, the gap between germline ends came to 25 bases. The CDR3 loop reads CASSSPSGVARAGTQYF. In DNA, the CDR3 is TGTGCCAGCAGTTCTCCCTCGGGGGTAGCGAGGGCGGGTACGCAGTATTTT.

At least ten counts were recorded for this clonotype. CDR3 sequence reads: CASSEGAWDQPQHF. The CDR3 bases are TGTGCCAGCAGTGAGGGGGCGTGGGATCAGCCCCAGCATTTT. The V gene is TRBV12-3 or TRBV12-4, the J gene TRBJ1-5; 7 bases are shared with TRBD1. The CDR3 sequence is 14 residues long. V shed 5 bases and J 5 bases; nucleotides not matched to a gene: 6.

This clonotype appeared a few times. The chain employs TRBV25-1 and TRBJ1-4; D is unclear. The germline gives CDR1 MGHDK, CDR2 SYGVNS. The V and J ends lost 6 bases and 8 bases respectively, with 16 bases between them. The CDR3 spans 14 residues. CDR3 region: CASSLRGGGEKLFF. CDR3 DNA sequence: TGTGCCAGCAGCCTACGGGGAGGAGGGGAAAAACTGTTTTTT.

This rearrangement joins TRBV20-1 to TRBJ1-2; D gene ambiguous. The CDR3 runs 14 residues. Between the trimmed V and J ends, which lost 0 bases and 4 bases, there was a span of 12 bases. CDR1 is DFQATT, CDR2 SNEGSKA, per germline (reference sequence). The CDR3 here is CSARDSRLGYGYTF. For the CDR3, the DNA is TGCAGTGCTAGAGATAGTAGGTTGGGCTATGGCTACACCTTC.

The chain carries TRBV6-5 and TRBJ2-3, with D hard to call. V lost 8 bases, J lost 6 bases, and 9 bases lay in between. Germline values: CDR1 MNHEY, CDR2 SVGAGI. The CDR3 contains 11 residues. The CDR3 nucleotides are TGTGCCAGCGGGCGCTCCGATACGCAGTATTTT. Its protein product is CASGRSDTQYF.